A selection of T cell receptor beta chains follows, all from one sample in a study of shared clonotypes between healthy human individuals. Produced via immunoSEQ multiplex PCR; TCRdb's table is partial and in-frame only. This table has some 650,000 clones, approximately 97% appearing once. The sequencing sample was made of naive CD4+ T cells sorted from blood. Receptor source: a woman in her twenties or thirties in good health. Each CDR3 is given with its conserved first and last residue. Fields, in order: V gene, CDR3 length, J gene, CDR3 protein.

v_call: TRBV6-6; cdr3_length: 15; j_call: TRBJ2-1; cdr3_aa: CASSPTQPSYNEQFF
v_call: TRBV4-1; cdr3_length: 15; j_call: TRBJ2-7; cdr3_aa: CASSQGPGALGEQYF
v_call: TRBV9; cdr3_length: 18; j_call: TRBJ2-2; cdr3_aa: CASSVAGPGTGNTGELFF
v_call: TRBV7-9; cdr3_length: 15; j_call: TRBJ1-1; cdr3_aa: CASSARRAMNTEAFF
v_call: TRBV2; cdr3_length: 15; j_call: TRBJ2-3; cdr3_aa: CASQSQRERPDTQYF
v_call: TRBV7-3; cdr3_length: 13; j_call: TRBJ1-2; cdr3_aa: CASSLKNGDGYTF
v_call: TRBV30; cdr3_length: 15; j_call: TRBJ2-1; cdr3_aa: CAWSVGGGPRNEQFF
v_call: TRBV6-5; cdr3_length: 15; j_call: TRBJ2-1; cdr3_aa: CASSRGGSSYNEQFF
v_call: TRBV7-3; cdr3_length: 14; j_call: TRBJ2-1; cdr3_aa: CASSFTSGNNEQFF
v_call: TRBV28; cdr3_length: 19; j_call: TRBJ1-1; cdr3_aa: CASSFVQGKWGSGDTEAFF
v_call: TRBV28; cdr3_length: 15; j_call: TRBJ1-2; cdr3_aa: CASESRDSLLAGYTF
v_call: TRBV27; cdr3_length: 16; j_call: TRBJ1-4; cdr3_aa: CASNPSLPATNEKLFF
v_call: TRBV9; cdr3_length: 21; j_call: TRBJ2-1; cdr3_aa: CASSVVPLSRLAGAWGSEQFF
v_call: TRBV30; cdr3_length: 12; j_call: TRBJ2-7; cdr3_aa: CARDSQANEQYF
v_call: TRBV25-1; cdr3_length: 18; j_call: TRBJ2-4; cdr3_aa: CASTPDAGGRWAKNIQYF
v_call: TRBV2; cdr3_length: 17; j_call: TRBJ1-1; cdr3_aa: CASSRQSLSRMNTEAFF
v_call: TRBV2; cdr3_length: 11; j_call: TRBJ1-1; cdr3_aa: CASRADRKAFF
v_call: TRBV20-1; cdr3_length: 11; j_call: TRBJ2-1; cdr3_aa: CSAIIGSEQFF
v_call: TRBV27; cdr3_length: 15; j_call: TRBJ2-2; cdr3_aa: CASSSWTGGYGELFF
v_call: TRBV18; cdr3_length: 16; j_call: TRBJ2-1; cdr3_aa: CASSLGQAHSYNEQFF
v_call: TRBV28; cdr3_length: 16; j_call: TRBJ2-7; cdr3_aa: CASSLPGNRLEDEQYF
v_call: TRBV28; cdr3_length: 15; j_call: TRBJ2-3; cdr3_aa: CASSQGTSGRAGQYF
v_call: TRBV10-1; cdr3_length: 14; j_call: TRBJ2-7; cdr3_aa: CASSVGGRAYEQYF
v_call: TRBV18; cdr3_length: 15; j_call: TRBJ2-1; cdr3_aa: CASSPTSLPYNEQFF
v_call: TRBV19; cdr3_length: 13; j_call: TRBJ1-5; cdr3_aa: CASVDSSNQPQHF
v_call: TRBV19; cdr3_length: 14; j_call: TRBJ1-4; cdr3_aa: CASASGLGNEKLFF
v_call: TRBV6-1; cdr3_length: 15; j_call: TRBJ1-1; cdr3_aa: CASSDAGVEHTEAFF
v_call: TRBV5-1; cdr3_length: 17; j_call: TRBJ2-3; cdr3_aa: CASSLGRSGRNTDTQYF
v_call: TRBV11-1; cdr3_length: 19; j_call: TRBJ2-1; cdr3_aa: CASSFDREAPSSSYNEQFF
v_call: TRBV7-9; cdr3_length: 12; j_call: TRBJ2-7; cdr3_aa: CASSPSSYEQYF
v_call: TRBV27; cdr3_length: 12; j_call: TRBJ1-1; cdr3_aa: CASSLPSGSAFF
v_call: TRBV5-4; cdr3_length: 13; j_call: TRBJ1-5; cdr3_aa: CASSFGQTQPQHF
v_call: TRBV6-1; cdr3_length: 15; j_call: TRBJ2-7; cdr3_aa: CASSLTSGSAREQYF
v_call: TRBV5-6; cdr3_length: 17; j_call: TRBJ2-1; cdr3_aa: CASSHRLAGWTYNEQFF
v_call: TRBV18; cdr3_length: 18; j_call: TRBJ1-4; cdr3_aa: CASSPSDRVNPTNEKLFF
v_call: TRBV27; cdr3_length: 16; j_call: TRBJ2-7; cdr3_aa: CASSQRTSGTTYEQYF
v_call: TRBV11-2; cdr3_length: 14; j_call: TRBJ2-3; cdr3_aa: CASSLVDWGDTQYF
v_call: TRBV28; cdr3_length: 14; j_call: TRBJ1-5; cdr3_aa: CASSLGGSNQPQHF
v_call: TRBV10-3; cdr3_length: 14; j_call: TRBJ1-1; cdr3_aa: CAISSLPWDTEAFF
v_call: TRBV28; cdr3_length: 15; j_call: TRBJ1-6; cdr3_aa: CASSRTDQEYSPLHF
v_call: TRBV7-9; cdr3_length: 12; j_call: TRBJ2-5; cdr3_aa: CASSLVEETQYF
v_call: TRBV9; cdr3_length: 17; j_call: TRBJ2-1; cdr3_aa: CASSLTTSGRMRNEQFF
v_call: TRBV11-2; cdr3_length: 13; j_call: TRBJ2-2; cdr3_aa: CASSLDTTGELFF
v_call: TRBV9; cdr3_length: 16; j_call: TRBJ1-4; cdr3_aa: CASSARRDSPNEKLFF
v_call: TRBV27; cdr3_length: 13; j_call: TRBJ2-7; cdr3_aa: CASIPLGGLEQYF
v_call: TRBV5-1; cdr3_length: 14; j_call: TRBJ2-7; cdr3_aa: CASTPTSGSYEQYF
v_call: TRBV2; cdr3_length: 15; j_call: TRBJ2-1; cdr3_aa: CASSEGDLTWDEQFF
v_call: TRBV25-1; cdr3_length: 16; j_call: TRBJ2-3; cdr3_aa: CASSTNRAGSTDTQYF
v_call: TRBV18; cdr3_length: 15; j_call: TRBJ1-1; cdr3_aa: CASSPSGQMNTEAFF
v_call: TRBV11-2; cdr3_length: 18; j_call: TRBJ2-1; cdr3_aa: CASSSNLRTLAPYNEQFF
v_call: TRBV6-1; cdr3_length: 13; j_call: TRBJ1-1; cdr3_aa: CASSPLARTEAFF
v_call: TRBV30; cdr3_length: 17; j_call: TRBJ2-2; cdr3_aa: CAWMGLAGQLDTGELFF
v_call: TRBV4-2; cdr3_length: 19; j_call: TRBJ2-1; cdr3_aa: CASSQDLASGVPAYNEQFF
v_call: TRBV11-3; cdr3_length: 12; j_call: TRBJ2-2; cdr3_aa: CASSLPRRELFF
v_call: TRBV28; cdr3_length: 17; j_call: TRBJ1-5; cdr3_aa: CASSTGQVVDGNQPQHF
v_call: TRBV7-2; cdr3_length: 21; j_call: TRBJ2-3; cdr3_aa: CASSLARGLPHKTGSTDTQYF
v_call: TRBV29-1; cdr3_length: 13; j_call: TRBJ2-3; cdr3_aa: CSVSGRATDTQYF
v_call: TRBV28; cdr3_length: 18; j_call: TRBJ2-5; cdr3_aa: CASSYPTTSPDEQETQYF